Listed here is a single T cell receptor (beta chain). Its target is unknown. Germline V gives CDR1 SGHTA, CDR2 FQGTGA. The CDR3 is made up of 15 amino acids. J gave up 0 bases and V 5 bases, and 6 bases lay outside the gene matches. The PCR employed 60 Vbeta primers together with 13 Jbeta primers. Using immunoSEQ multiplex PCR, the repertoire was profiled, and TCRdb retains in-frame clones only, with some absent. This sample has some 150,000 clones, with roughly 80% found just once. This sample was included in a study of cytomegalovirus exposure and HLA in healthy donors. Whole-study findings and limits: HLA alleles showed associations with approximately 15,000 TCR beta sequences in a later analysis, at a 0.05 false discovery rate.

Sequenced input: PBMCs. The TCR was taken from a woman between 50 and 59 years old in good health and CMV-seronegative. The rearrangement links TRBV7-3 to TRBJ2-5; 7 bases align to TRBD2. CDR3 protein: CASSPFGGYQETQYF. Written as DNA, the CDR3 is TGTGCCAGCAGCCCCTTCGGGGGGTACCAAGAGACCCAGTACTTC.